This T cell receptor beta chain was found in a study of blood T cell repertoires in COVID-19. Per germline, CDR1 SGHNT and CDR2 YYREEE (reference sequence). V lost 4 bases, J lost 3 bases, and 2 bases stayed unmatched. CDR3 length equals 13 residues. Assay: immunoSEQ multiplex PCR; the TCRdb copy retains only in-frame clones and omits some. This sample carries about 360,000 clones, around four fifths of them seen once, and the ten largest clones take 2.5% to 3%. Sequences were obtained from peripheral blood. The chain uses TRBV5-4 and TRBJ1-2; 8 bases align to TRBD1. The TCR sequence derives from a young man with active or convalescent COVID-19. The CDR3 spells CASSPGGHYGYTF. CDR3 sequence (DNA): TGTGCCAGCAGCCCAGGGGGCCACTATGGCTACACCTTC.